Described below is a single TCR delta chain sequence and its context. No antigen is known for it. The entry originates in a study of Vδ1+ human thymocytes. RNA was extracted from the cells and then reverse transcribed. Pooled V-gene forward primers with one constant-region reverse primer generated the CDR3 amplicons by multiplex PCR. TCRdb re-identified clones in the multiplex PCR reads via CATT. The sample shows about 25,000 delta-chain clones, about 7% of them seen only once. The CDR3 totals 21 residues. CDR1 and CDR2 (germline): TSWWSYY, QGS. V lost 4 bases and J lost 0; bases outside the gene matches: 22. Thymocytes were sorted as CD3+ TCRVdelta1+ TCRVdelta2- after alphabeta T cell depletion. Sorted Vdelta1+ thymocytes were roughly 96% to 99.6% pure. Study results and caveats: Thymic delta-chain repertoires held roughly 18% Vdelta2 sequences and few Vdelta3, despite high sort purity. Thymic TRG and TRD repertoires appeared highly polyclonal, with Gaussian CDR3 length distributions. Many TRG clonotypes were shared between donors; TRD repertoires were essentially private.

The rearrangement links TRDV1 to TRDJ1; 8 nucleotides line up with TRDD3. The specimen was Vdelta1+ gamma-delta thymocytes from the thymus. Subset noted: FACS-sorted CD3+ TCRalphabeta- TCRVdelta1+ TCRVdelta2- thymocytes. This clonotype was obtained from a girl in the first two years of life who had congenital heart surgery. The CDR3 region is CALGVAHILRSGGPNTDKLIF. The CDR3 region has the DNA TGTGCTCTTGGGGTAGCTCATATCCTACGCTCTGGGGGACCCAACACCGATAAACTCATCTTT.